This TCR beta chain appears in the sequencing data of a study of blood T cell repertoires in COVID-19. Study context: T cells, B-cell-depleted T cells, or PBMCs supplied cDNA or gDNA.

Using immunoSEQ multiplex PCR, the repertoire was profiled, and TCRdb retains in-frame clones only, with some absent. This table has approximately 60,000 clones, approximately 83% appearing once. This CDR3 is 14 amino acids long. The ends lost 4 bases at V and 2 bases at J; junction bases unmatched: 5. Germline loops: CDR1 SGHRS, CDR2 YFSETQ. This sequence originates from a woman at least 80 years old with acute or convalescent COVID-19. J is TRBJ2-7 and V is TRBV5-1; 8 bases are shared with TRBD2. Sequencing was done on a sample of peripheral blood. For the CDR3, the DNA is TGCGCCAGCAGCCCCCGGGGGGGGGCCTACGAGCAGTACTTC. Translation gives CASSPRGGAYEQYF.